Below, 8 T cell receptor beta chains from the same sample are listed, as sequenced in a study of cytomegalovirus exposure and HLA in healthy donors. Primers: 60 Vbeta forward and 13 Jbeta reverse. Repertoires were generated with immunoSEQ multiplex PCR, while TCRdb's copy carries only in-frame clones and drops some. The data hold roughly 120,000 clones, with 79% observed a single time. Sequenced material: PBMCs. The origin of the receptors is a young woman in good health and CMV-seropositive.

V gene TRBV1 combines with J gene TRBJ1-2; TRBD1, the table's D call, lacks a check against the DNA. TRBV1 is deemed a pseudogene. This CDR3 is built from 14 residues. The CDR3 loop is CTSSHHRRRYGYTF. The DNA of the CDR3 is TGCACCAGCAGCCATCACAGGCGCCGCTATGGCTACACCTTC.

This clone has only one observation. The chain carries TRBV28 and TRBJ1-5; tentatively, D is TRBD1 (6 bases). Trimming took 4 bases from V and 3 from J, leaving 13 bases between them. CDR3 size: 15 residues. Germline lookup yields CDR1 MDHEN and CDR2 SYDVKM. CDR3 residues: CASSSGQIYNQPQHF. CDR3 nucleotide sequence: TGTGCCAGCAGTTCCGGACAGATCTACAATCAGCCCCAGCATTTT.

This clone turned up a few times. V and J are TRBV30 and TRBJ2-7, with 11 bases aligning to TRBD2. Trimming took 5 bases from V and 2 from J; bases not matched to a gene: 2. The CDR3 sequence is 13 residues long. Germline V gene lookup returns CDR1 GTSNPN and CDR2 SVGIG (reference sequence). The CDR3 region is CAWDSGRAYEQYF. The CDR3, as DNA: TGTGCCTGGGATAGCGGGAGGGCCTACGAGCAGTACTTC.

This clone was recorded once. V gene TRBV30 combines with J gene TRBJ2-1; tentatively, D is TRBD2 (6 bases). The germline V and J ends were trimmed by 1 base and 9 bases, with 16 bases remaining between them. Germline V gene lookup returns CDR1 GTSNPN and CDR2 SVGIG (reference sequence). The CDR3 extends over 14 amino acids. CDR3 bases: TGTGCCTGGAGTGCCTCCGGGACTTCCCCTGAGCAGTTCTTC. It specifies CAWSASGTSPEQFF.

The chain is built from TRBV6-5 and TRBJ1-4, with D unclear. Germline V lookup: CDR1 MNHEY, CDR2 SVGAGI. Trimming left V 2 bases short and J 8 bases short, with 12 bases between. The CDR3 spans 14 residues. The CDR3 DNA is TGTGCCAGCAGTTACAGGACCTCGGGGGAAAAACTGTTTTTT. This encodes CASSYRTSGEKLFF.

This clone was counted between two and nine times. The CDR3 coding sequence is TGCGCCAGCAGACTAGCGGGACAAAGGGGTGAGCAGTTCTTC. The encoded protein is CASRLAGQRGEQFF. The chain combines TRBV5-1 with TRBJ2-1; 10 nucleotides agree with TRBD2. Germline V gene sequence: CDR1 SGHRS, CDR2 YFSETQ. J lost 9 bases, V lost 5 bases, and 8 bases had no gene match. The CDR3 consists of 14 residues.

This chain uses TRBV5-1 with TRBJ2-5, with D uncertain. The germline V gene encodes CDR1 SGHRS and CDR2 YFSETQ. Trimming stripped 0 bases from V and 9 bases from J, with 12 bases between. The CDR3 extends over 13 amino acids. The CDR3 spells CASSLGGGVAQYF. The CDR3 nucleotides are TGCGCCAGCAGCTTGGGAGGCGGCGTGGCCCAGTACTTC.

CDR3 sequence reads: CASIRQASGANVLTF. The CDR3 DNA sequence: TGTGCCAGCATTCGACAGGCCTCTGGGGCCAACGTCCTGACTTTC. The chain carries TRBV2 and TRBJ2-6; D may be TRBD1 (6 bases). The V end was cut by 7 bases, the J end by 0 bases, with 10 bases between. The CDR3 length is 15 residues. Germline loops: CDR1 SNHLY, CDR2 FYNNEI.